The clone carrying this T cell receptor (beta chain) was observed at least ten times. Its antigen is still unknown. The data are from a study of beta chain features in type 1 diabetes. Points from the study as a whole: When VDJ junctions were examined, type 1 diabetes patients showed fewer insertions and more deletions. A moderate, significant TCRB CDR3 shortening appeared in type 1 diabetes across four CD4+ subsets.

The sequenced template was cDNA made from the entire isolated RNA. The protocol was immunoSEQ multiplex PCR, while the TCRdb copy is restricted to in-frame clones and leaves out a portion. This sample has almost 350,000 clones; around 9% occur once, and the top ten carry roughly 0.99%. V lost 7 bases to trimming and J lost 0 bases, with 9 bases between them. The V gene's germline CDR1 is SNHLY and CDR2 FYNNEI. The CDR3 runs 13 residues. This clonotype originated in a man aged 25 to 45 with type 1 diabetes. Sequenced material: central memory CD4+ T cells from blood. The chain recombines TRBV2 with TRBJ1-1, with a weak D call TRBD1 (5 bases). The CDR3 nucleotides read TGTGCCAGCAAACAGGAGCTGAACACTGAAGCTTTCTTT. Translation gives CASKQELNTEAFF.